These T cell receptor beta chains were read from a single sample in a study of molecular identifiers for immune sequencing clone quantification. TCRdb reanalysed the PCR reads using MiXCR and keeps one entry per CDR3 protein. This repertoire shows tens of thousands of distinct CDR3 sequences, 20% to 30% found once; its top ten account for 0.75% to 0.9%. Sequenced: naive CD8+ T cells from blood, with Jurkat cell RNA spiked in. Receptors were obtained from a human donor in good health. Some libraries in this study had Jurkat cell RNA spiked in. CDR3s include the opening cysteine and the closing phenylalanine or tryptophan. D genes are given only for firm matches. The size of a clone is reported for some rows only, either as once, few or many, or as a class for expanded clones.

>.|TRBV20-1|TRBJ1-5|many
CSAPDDGNQPQHF
TGCAGTGCCCCTGACGACGGGAATCAGCCCCAGCATTTT
>.|TRBV7-9|TRBJ1-3|few
CASNDGGAGNTIYF
TGTGCCAGCAACGATGGGGGAGCCGGAAACACCATATATTTT
>TRBD1|TRBV7-2|TRBJ2-1|few
CASSSQGGPYNEQFF
TGTGCCAGCAGCTCACAGGGGGGACCCTACAATGAGCAGTTCTTC
>.|TRBV13|TRBJ2-1|few
CASSRGSGVNEQFF
TGTGCCAGCAGTAGGGGGTCTGGTGTGAATGAGCAGTTCTTC
>.|TRBV12-3/TRBV12-4|TRBJ2-7|few
CASSFHPGPLDEQYF
TGTGCCAGCAGCTTCCACCCTGGGCCGCTCGACGAGCAGTACTTC
>.|TRBV5-4|TRBJ1-1|many
CASSPSGAQYTEAFF
TGTGCCAGCAGCCCATCGGGGGCGCAGTACACTGAAGCTTTCTTT
>.|TRBV5-6|TRBJ1-1|many
CASSLGSTINAFF
TGTGCCAGCAGCTTGGGGAGCACCATCAATGCTTTCTTT
>.|TRBV7-2|TRBJ1-5|few
CASSLVGPYGDNQPQHF
TGTGCCAGCAGCTTAGTGGGTCCCTACGGGGACAATCAGCCCCAGCATTTT
>.|TRBV7-9|TRBJ1-5|few
CASSLGRTDSNQPQHF
TGTGCCAGCAGCTTAGGACGAACCGATAGCAATCAGCCCCAGCATTTT
>.|TRBV19|TRBJ1-1|few
CASNWGESEFTEAFF
TGTGCCAGTAATTGGGGAGAGTCCGAATTCACTGAAGCTTTCTTT
>.|TRBV20-1|TRBJ2-7|.
CSAQKSGRTYEQYF
TGCAGTGCTCAGAAAAGCGGCCGCACCTACGAGCAGTACTTC
>.|TRBV11-2|TRBJ1-1|many
CASSLGRHTEAFF
TGTGCCAGCAGCTTAGGTAGGCACACTGAAGCTTTCTTT
>TRBD2|TRBV20-1|TRBJ2-5|.
CSTSLAGARQETQYF
TGCAGTACTAGCCTAGCGGGAGCACGACAAGAGACCCAGTACTTC